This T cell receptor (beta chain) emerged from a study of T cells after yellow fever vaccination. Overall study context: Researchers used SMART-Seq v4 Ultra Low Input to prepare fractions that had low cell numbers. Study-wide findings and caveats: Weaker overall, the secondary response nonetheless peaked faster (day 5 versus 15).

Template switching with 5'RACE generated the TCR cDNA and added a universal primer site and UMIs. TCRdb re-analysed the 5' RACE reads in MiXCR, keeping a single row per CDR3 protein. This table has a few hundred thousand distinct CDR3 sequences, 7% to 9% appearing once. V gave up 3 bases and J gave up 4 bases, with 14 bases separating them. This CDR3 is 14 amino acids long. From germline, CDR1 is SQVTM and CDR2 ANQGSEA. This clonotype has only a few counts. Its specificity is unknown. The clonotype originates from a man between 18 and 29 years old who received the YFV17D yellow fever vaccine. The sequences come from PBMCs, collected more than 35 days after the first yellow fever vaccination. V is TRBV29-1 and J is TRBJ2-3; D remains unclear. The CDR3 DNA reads TGCAGCGTTGATGACCCACTTGGGGCAGATACGCAGTATTTT. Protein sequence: CSVDDPLGADTQYF.